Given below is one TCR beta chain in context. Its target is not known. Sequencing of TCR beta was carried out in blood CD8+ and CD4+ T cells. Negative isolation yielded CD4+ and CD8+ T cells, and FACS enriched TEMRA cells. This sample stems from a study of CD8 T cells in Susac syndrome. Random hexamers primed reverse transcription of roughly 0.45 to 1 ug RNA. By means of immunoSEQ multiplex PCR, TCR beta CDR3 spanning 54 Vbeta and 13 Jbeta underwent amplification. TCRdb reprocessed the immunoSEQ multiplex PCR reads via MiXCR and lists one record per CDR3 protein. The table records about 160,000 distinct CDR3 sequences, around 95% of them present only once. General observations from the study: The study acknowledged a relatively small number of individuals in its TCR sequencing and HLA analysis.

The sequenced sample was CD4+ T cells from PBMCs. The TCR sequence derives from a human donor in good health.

The CDR3, as DNA: TGTGCCAGCAGTGAGCAACAGAGGGGTCAGCCCCAGCATTTT. Translating it yields CASSEQQRGQPQHF. This chain uses TRBV6-1 with TRBJ1-5; weak D call: TRBD1 (5 bases). This CDR3 spans 14 amino acids. In germline, CDR1 is MNHNS, CDR2 SASEGT. With 3 bases removed from V and 6 bases from J, the gap between germline ends came to 12 bases.